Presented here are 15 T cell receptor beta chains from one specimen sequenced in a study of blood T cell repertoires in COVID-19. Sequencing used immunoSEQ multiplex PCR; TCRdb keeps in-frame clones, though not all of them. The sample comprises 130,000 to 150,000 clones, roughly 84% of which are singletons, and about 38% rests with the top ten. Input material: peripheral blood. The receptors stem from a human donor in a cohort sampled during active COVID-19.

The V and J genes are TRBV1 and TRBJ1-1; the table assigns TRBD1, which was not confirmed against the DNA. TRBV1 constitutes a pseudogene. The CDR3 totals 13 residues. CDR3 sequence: CTSSPGTDTEAFF. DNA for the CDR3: TGCACCAGCAGCCCCGGGACAGACACTGAAGCTTTCTTT.

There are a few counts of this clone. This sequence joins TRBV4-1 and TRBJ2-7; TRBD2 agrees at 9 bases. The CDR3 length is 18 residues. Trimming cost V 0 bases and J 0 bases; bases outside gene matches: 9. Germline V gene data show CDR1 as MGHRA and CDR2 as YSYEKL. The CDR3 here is CASSQEEAGGPSSYEQYF. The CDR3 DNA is TGCGCCAGCAGCCAAGAAGAAGCGGGGGGTCCCAGCTCCTACGAGCAGTACTTC.

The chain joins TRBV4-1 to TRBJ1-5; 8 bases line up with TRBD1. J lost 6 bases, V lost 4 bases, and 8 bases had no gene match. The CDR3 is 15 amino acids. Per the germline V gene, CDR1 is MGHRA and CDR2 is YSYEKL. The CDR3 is CASSPVDRDTQPQHF. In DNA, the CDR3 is TGCGCCAGCAGCCCGGTGGACAGGGATACTCAGCCCCAGCATTTT.

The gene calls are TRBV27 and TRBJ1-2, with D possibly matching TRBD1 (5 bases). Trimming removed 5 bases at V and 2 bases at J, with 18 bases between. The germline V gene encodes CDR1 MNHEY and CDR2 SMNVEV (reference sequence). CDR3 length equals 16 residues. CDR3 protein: CASSPWEGSENYGYTF. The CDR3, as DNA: TGTGCCAGCAGTCCCTGGGAGGGGTCGGAGAACTATGGCTACACCTTC.

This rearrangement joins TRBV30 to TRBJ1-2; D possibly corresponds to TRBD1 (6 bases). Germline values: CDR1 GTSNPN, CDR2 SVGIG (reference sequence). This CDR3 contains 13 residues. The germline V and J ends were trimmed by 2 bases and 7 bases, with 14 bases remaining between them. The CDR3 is CAWSSDRTTGYTF. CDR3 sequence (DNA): TGTGCCTGGAGTTCCGACAGGACCACTGGCTACACCTTC.

The CDR3, as DNA: TGTGCCAGTAGTATGGAAGGCCGGAGGGGCTACACCTTC. This gives the protein CASSMEGRRGYTF. The chain has TRBV19 and TRBJ1-2, with D unresolved. CDR3 length equals 13 residues. The germline gives CDR1 LNHDA, CDR2 SQIVND (reference sequence). V was clipped by 3 bases and J by 8 bases, with 13 bases between them.

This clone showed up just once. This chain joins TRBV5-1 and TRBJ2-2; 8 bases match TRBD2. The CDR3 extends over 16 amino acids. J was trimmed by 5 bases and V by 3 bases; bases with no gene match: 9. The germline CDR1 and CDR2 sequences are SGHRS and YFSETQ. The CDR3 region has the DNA TGCGCCAGCAGCTCTCTAACTAGCGGACGGACCGGGGAGCTGTTTTTT. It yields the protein CASSSLTSGRTGELFF.

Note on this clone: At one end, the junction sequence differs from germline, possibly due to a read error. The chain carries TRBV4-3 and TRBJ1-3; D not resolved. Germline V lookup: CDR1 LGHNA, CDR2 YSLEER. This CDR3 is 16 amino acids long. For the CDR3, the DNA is TGCGCCAGCAGCCAAGATCTCGGGTTCTCTGGAAGCACCATATATTTT. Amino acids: CASSQDLGFSGSTIYF.

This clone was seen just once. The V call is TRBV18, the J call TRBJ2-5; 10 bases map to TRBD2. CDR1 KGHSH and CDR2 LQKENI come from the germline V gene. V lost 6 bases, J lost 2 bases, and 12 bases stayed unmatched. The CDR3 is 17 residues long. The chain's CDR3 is CASSRSSSGGHQETQYF. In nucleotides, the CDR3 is TGTGCCAGCTCCCGCTCCTCTAGCGGGGGTCATCAAGAGACCCAGTACTTC.

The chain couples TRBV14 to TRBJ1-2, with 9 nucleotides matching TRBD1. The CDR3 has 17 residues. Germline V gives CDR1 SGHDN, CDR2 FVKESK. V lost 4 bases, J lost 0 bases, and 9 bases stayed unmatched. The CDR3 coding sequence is TGTGCCAGCAGCCCTCCGGGACAGGGATTAGCTAACTATGGCTACACCTTC. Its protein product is CASSPPGQGLANYGYTF.

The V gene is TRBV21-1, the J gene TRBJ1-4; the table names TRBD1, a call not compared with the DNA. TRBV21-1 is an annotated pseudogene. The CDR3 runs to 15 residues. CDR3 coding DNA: TGTGCCAGCAGCAAAGTTGGCAGGGGAAAAGAAAAACTGTTTTTT. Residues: CASSKVGRGKEKLFF.

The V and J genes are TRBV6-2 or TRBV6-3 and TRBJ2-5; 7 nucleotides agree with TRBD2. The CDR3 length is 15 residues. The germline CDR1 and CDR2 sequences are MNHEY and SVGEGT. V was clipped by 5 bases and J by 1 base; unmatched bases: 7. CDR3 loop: CASSPPWGGQETQYF. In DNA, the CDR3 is TGTGCCAGCAGTCCCCCTTGGGGGGGCCAAGAGACCCAGTACTTC.

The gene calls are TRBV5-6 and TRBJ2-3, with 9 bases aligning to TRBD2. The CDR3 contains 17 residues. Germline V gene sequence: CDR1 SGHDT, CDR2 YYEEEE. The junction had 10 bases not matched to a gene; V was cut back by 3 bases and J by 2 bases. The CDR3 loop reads CASSWGTSGGNTDTQYF. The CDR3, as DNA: TGTGCCAGCAGCTGGGGGACCAGCGGGGGGAACACAGATACGCAGTATTTT.

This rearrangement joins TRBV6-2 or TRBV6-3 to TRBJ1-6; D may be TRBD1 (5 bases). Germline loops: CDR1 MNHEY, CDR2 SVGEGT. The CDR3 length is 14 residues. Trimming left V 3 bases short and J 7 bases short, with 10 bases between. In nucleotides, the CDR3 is TGTGCCAGCAGTTATAGGACATCAAATTCACCCCTCCACTTT. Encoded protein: CASSYRTSNSPLHF.

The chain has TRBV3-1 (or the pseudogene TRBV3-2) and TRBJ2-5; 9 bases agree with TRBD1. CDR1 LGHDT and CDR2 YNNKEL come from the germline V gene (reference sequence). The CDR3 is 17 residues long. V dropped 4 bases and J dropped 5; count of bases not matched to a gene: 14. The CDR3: CASSPPRTGGMDETQYF. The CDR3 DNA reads TGTGCCAGCAGCCCCCCCCGCACAGGGGGCATGGATGAGACCCAGTACTTC.